This T cell receptor (beta chain) originates from a study of T cell responses to AZD1222 COVID-19 vaccine. The table came from immunoSEQ multiplex PCR; TCRdb's copy has only in-frame clones and leaves some out. The data show about 150,000 clones, over 90% seen once. In regard to this clone: Its antigen is currently unknown.

The germline V gene encodes CDR1 MNHEY and CDR2 SVGAGI. Trimming removed 5 bases at V and 4 bases at J, with 14 bases between. This CDR3 is 14 amino acids long. The study, taken as a whole, reports: At study baseline, merely a handful of AZD1222 recipients were seropositive. Spike-spanning, vaccine-associated CD4 TCRs were dominant at 160-218 and 743-854.

This specimen consisted of peripheral blood, obtained on day 0 of AZD1222 vaccination. The chain carries TRBV6-5 and TRBJ1-2; TRBD1 is a possible D gene (6 bases). This clonotype originated in an adult in good health. CDR3 sequence reads: CASSTTDRFYGYTF. The CDR3, as DNA: TGTGCCAGCAGTACCACAGACAGGTTCTATGGCTACACCTTC.